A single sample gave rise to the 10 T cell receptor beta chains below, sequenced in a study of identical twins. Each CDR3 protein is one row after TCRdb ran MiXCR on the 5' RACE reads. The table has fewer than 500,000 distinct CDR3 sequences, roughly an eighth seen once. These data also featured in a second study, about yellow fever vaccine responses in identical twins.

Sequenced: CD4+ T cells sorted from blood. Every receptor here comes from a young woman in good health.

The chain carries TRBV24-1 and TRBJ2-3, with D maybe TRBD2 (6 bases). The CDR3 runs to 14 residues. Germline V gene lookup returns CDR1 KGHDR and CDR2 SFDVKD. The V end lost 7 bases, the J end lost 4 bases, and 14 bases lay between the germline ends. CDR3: CATRRDSNSDTQYF. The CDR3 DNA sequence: TGTGCCACCAGGCGGGATTCCAACTCAGATACGCAGTATTTT.

The CDR3 protein is CASSYSLTSFSYNEQFF. The DNA of the CDR3 is TGTGCCAGCAGTTACTCTTTAACTAGCTTCTCCTACAATGAGCAGTTCTTC. The V call is TRBV6-5, the J call TRBJ2-1; tentative D call: TRBD2 (6 bases). CDR3 size: 17 residues. V lost 0 bases to trimming and J lost 0 bases, with 12 bases between them. The V gene's germline CDR1 is MNHEY and CDR2 SVGAGI.

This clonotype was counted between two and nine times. In nucleotides, the CDR3 is TGTGCCAGCAGAGTAGCGGGAGGGCCTCGGAATGAGCAGTTCTTC. Its protein product is CASRVAGGPRNEQFF. This chain links TRBV6-1 with TRBJ2-1; TRBD2 aligns across 11 bases. The CDR3 consists of 15 residues. Germline assignment: CDR1 MNHNS and CDR2 SASEGT. The V segment lost 6 bases and the J segment 7 bases; nucleotides outside the gene matches: 8.

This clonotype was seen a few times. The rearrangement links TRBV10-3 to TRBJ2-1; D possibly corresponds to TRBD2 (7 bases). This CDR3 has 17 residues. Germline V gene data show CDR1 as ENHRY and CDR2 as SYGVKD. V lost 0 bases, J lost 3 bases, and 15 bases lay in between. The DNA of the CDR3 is TGTGCCATCAGTGAGTCGGAGGGGGGGAGGGGCTACAATGAGCAGTTCTTC. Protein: CAISESEGGRGYNEQFF.

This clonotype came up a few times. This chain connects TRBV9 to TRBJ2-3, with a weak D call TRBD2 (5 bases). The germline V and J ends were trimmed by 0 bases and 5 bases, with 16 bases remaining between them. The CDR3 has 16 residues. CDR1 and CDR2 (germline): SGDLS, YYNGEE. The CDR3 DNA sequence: TGTGCCAGCAGCGTAGAGCTTTTGAGGGTGGGAGATACGCAGTATTTT. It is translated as CASSVELLRVGDTQYF.

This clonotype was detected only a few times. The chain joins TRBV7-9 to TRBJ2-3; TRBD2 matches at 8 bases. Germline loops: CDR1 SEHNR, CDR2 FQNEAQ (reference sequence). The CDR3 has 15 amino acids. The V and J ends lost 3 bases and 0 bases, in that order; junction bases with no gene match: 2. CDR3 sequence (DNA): TGTGCCAGCAGCTTCCAGCGGGGGAGCACAGATACGCAGTATTTT. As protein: CASSFQRGSTDTQYF.

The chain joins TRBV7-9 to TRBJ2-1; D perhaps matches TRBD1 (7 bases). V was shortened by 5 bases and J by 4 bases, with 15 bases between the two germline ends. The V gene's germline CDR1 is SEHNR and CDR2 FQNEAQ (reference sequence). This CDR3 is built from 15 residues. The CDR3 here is CASSTPGGTYNEQFF. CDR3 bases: TGTGCCAGCAGCACCCCAGGGGGGACATACAATGAGCAGTTCTTC.

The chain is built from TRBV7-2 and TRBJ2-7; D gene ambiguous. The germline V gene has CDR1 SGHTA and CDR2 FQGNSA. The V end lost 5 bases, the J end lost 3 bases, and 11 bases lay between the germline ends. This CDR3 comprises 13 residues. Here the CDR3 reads CASSLTSLYEQYF. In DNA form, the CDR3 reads TGTGCCAGCAGCCTAACTTCACTCTACGAGCAGTACTTC. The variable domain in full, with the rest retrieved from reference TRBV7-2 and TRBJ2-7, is GAGVSQSPSNKVTEKGKDVELRCDPISGHTALYWYRQSLGQGLEFLIYFQGNSAPDKSGLPSDRFSAERTGGSVSTLTIQRTQQEDSAVYLCASSLTSLYEQYFGPGTRLTVT.

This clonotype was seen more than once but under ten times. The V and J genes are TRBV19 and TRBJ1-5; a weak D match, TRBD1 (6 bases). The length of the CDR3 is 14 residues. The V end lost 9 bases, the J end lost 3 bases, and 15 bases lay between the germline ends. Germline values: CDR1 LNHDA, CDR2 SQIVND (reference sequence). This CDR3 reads CASRRQASNQPQHF. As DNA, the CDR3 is TGTGCCAGCCGAAGACAGGCCTCCAATCAGCCCCAGCATTTT.

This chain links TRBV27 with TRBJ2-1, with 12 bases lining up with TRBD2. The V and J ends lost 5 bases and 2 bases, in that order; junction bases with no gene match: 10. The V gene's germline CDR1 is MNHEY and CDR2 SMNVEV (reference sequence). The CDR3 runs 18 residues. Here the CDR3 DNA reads TGTGCCAGCAGTACGGGACTAGCGGGTAATATTCCCTACAATGAGCAGTTCTTC. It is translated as CASSTGLAGNIPYNEQFF.